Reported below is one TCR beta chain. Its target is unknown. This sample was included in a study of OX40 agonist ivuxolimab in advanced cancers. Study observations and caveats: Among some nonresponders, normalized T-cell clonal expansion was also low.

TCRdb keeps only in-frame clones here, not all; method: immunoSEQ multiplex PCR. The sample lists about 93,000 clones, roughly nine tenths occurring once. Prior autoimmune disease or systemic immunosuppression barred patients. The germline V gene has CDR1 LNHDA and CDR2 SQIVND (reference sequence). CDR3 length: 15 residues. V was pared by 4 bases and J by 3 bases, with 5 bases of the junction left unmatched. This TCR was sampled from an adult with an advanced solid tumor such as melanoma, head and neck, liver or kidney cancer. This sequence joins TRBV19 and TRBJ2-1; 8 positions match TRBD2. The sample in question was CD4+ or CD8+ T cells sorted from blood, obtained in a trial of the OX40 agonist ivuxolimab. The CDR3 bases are TGTGCCAGTAGTACCAGCGGGGGTAACTACAATGAGCAGTTCTTC. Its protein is CASSTSGGNYNEQFF. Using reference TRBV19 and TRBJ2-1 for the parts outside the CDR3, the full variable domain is DGGITQSPKYLFRKEGQNVTLSCEQNLNHDAMYWYRQDPGQGLRLIYYSQIVNDFQKGDIAEGYSVSREKKESFPLTVTSAQKNPTAFYLCASSTSGGNYNEQFFGPGTRLTVL.